This T cell receptor (beta chain) was observed in a study of T cell responses to AZD1222 COVID-19 vaccine. Background on the study: Combined were second doses at about 4 or about 12 weeks. Findings and limits, study-wide: Possibly, clonal diversity was underestimated; donors were largely white British and included more females. Repertoire sampling happened only post peak T cell response.

This clone was seen only once. Its cognate antigen is unknown. Germline V gives CDR1 SQVTM, CDR2 ANQGSEA. The ends were cut back, 5 bases at V and 6 bases at J, with 13 bases in the middle. The CDR3 contains 12 residues. Method: immunoSEQ multiplex PCR; TCRdb's copy keeps in-frame clones and lacks some. The sample holds 170,000 or so clones, around 87% seen once. Material: peripheral blood, obtained on day 0 of AZD1222 vaccination. This clonotype was sampled from an adult in good health. The V gene is TRBV29-1, the J gene TRBJ1-1; D gene uncertain. The CDR3 protein is CSVREVRSEAFF. The CDR3, as DNA: TGCAGCGTTAGGGAGGTGAGGTCTGAAGCTTTCTTT.